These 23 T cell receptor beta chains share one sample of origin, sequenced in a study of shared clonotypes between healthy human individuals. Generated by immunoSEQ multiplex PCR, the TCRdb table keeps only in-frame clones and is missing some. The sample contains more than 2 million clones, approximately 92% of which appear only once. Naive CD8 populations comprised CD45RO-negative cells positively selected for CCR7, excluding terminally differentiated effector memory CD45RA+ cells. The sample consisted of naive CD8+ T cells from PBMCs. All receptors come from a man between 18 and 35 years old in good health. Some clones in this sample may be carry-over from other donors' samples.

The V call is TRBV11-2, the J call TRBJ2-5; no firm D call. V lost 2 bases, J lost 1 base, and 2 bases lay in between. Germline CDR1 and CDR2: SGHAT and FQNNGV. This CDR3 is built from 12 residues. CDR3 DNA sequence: TGTGCCAGCAGCTTAACCCAAGAGACCCAGTACTTC. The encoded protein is CASSLTQETQYF. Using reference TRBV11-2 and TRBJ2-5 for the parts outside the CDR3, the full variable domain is EAGVAQSPRYKIIEKRQSVAFWCNPISGHATLYWYQQILGQGPKLLIQFQNNGVVDDSQLPKDRFSAERLKGVDSTLKIQPAKLEDSAVYLCASSLTQETQYFGPGTRLLVL.

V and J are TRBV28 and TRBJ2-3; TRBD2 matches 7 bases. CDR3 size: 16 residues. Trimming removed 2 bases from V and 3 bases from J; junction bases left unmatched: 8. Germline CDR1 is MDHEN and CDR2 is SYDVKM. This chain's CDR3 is CASSLPREKETDTQYF. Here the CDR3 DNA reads TGTGCCAGCAGTTTACCGCGGGAGAAGGAAACAGATACGCAGTATTTT.

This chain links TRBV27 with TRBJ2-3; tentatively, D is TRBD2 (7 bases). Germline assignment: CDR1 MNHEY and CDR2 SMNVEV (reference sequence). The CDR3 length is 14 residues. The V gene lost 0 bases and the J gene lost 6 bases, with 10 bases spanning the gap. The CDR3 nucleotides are TGTGCCAGCAGTTTATCGAAGGGGGGGGATACGCAGTATTTT. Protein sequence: CASSLSKGGDTQYF.

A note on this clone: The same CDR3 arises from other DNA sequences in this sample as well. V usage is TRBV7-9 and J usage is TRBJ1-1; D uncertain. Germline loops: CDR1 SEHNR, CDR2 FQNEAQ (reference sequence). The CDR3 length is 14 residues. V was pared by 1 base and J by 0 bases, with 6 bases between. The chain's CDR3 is CASSLGPLNTEAFF. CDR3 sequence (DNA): TGTGCCAGCAGCTTAGGCCCTCTGAACACTGAAGCTTTCTTT.

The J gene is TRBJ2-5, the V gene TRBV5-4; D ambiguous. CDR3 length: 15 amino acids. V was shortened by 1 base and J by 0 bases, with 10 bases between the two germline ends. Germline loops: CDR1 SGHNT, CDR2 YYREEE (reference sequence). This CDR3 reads CASSLSLPDQETQYF. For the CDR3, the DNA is TGTGCCAGCAGCTTGTCGCTGCCAGACCAAGAGACCCAGTACTTC.

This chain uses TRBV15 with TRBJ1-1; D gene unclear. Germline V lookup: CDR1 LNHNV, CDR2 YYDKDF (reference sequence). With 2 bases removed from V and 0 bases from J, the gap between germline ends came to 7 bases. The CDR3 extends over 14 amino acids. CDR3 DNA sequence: TGTGCCACCAGCAGACCGGCGCTGAACACTGAAGCTTTCTTT. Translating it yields CATSRPALNTEAFF.

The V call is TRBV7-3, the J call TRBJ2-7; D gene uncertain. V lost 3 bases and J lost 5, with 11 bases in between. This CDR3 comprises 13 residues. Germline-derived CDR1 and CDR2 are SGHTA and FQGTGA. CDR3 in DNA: TGTGCCAGCAGCTTCCTTATGGGCCACGAGCAGTACTTC. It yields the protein CASSFLMGHEQYF. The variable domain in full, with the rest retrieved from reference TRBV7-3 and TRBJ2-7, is GAGVSQTPSNKVTEKGKYVELRCDPISGHTALYWYRQSLGQGPEFLIYFQGTGAADDSGLPNDRFFAVRPEGSVSTLKIQRTERGDSAVYLCASSFLMGHEQYFGPGTRLTVT.

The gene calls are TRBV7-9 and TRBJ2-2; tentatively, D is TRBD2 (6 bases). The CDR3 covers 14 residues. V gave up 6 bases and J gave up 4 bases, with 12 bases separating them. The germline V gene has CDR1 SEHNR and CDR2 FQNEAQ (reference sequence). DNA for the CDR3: TGTGCCAGCAGGGGGGGTGGAACCACCGGGGAGCTGTTTTTT. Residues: CASRGGGTTGELFF. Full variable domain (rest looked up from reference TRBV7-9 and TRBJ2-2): DTGVSQNPRHKITKRGQNVTFRCDPISEHNRLYWYRQTLGQGPEFLTYFQNEAQLEKSRLLSDRFSAERPKGSFSTLEIQRTEQGDSAMYLCASRGGGTTGELFFGEGSRLTVL.

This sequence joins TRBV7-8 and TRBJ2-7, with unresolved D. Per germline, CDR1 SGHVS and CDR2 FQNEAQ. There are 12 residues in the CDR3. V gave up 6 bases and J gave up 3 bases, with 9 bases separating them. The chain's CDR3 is CASSPSIYEQYF. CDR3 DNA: TGTGCCAGCAGTCCAAGCATCTACGAGCAGTACTTC. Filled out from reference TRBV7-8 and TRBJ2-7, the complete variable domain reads GAGVSQSPRYKVAKRGQDVALRCDPISGHVSLFWYQQALGQGPEFLTYFQNEAQLDKSGLPSDRFFAERPEGSVSTLKIQRTQQEDSAVYLCASSPSIYEQYFGPGTRLTVT.

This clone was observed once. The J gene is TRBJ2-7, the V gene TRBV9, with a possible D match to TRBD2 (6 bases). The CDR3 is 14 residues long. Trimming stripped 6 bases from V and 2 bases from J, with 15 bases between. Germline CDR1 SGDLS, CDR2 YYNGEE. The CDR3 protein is CASNAGTFTYEQYF. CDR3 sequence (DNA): TGTGCCAGCAACGCCGGGACTTTTACCTACGAGCAGTACTTC.

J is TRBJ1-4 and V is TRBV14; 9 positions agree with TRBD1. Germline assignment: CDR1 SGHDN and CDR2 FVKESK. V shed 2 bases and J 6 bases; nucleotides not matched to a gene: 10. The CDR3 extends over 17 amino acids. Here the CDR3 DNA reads TGTGCCAGCAGCCAAATCTTCACGGGACAGGGTCATGAAAAACTGTTTTTT. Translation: CASSQIFTGQGHEKLFF.

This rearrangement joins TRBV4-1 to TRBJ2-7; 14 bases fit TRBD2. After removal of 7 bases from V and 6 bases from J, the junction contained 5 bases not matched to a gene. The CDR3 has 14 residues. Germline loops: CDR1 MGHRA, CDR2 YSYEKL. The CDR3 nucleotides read TGCGCCAGCACTCTAGGACTAGCGGGAGGCGAGCAGTACTTC. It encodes CASTLGLAGGEQYF.

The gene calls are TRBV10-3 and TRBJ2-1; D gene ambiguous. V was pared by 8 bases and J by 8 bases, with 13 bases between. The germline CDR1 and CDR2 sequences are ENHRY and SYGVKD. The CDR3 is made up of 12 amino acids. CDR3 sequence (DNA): TGTGCCATCGGAAACACGAGGTATGAGCAGTTCTTC. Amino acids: CAIGNTRYEQFF.

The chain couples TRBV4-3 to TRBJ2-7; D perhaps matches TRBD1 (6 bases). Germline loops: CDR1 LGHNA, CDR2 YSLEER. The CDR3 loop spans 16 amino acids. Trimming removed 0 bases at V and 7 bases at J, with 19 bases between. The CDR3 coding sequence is TGCGCCAGCAGCCAAGATTGGTCAGGGGACCCTTGGGAGCAGTACTTC. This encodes CASSQDWSGDPWEQYF.

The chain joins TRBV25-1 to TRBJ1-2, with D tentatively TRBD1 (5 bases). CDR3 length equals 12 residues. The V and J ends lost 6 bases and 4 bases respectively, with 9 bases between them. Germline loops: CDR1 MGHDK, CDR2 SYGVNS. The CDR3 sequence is CASSSGGYGYTF. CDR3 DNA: TGTGCCAGCAGCTCTGGGGGCTATGGCTACACCTTC.

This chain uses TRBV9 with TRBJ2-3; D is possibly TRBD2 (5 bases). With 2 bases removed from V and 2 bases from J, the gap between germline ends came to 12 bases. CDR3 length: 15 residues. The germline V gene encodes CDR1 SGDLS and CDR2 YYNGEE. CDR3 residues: CASSVNGKYTDTQYF. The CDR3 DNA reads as TGTGCCAGCAGCGTCAACGGGAAGTACACAGATACGCAGTATTTT.

The CDR3 DNA sequence: TGTGCCAGCACCAAAGGAGGGGCATACACTGAAGCTTTCTTT. The encoded protein is CASTKGGAYTEAFF. This rearrangement joins TRBV7-8 to TRBJ1-1; maybe TRBD1 (5 bases). V dropped 7 bases and J dropped 3 bases, with 15 bases sitting between them. This CDR3 contains 14 residues. Germline lookup yields CDR1 SGHVS and CDR2 FQNEAQ.

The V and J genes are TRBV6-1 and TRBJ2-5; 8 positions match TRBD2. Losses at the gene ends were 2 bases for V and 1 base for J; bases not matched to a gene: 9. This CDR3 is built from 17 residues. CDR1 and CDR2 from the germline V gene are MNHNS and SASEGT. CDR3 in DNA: TGTGCCAGCAGTGAAAAACTAGCGGACGGGGGCCAAGAGACCCAGTACTTC. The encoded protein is CASSEKLADGGQETQYF.

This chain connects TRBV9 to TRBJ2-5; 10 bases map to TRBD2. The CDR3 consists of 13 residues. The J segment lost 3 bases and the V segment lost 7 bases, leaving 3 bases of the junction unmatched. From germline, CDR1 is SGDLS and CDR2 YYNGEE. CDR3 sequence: CASGLAGEETQYF. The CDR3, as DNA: TGTGCCAGCGGGCTAGCGGGAGAAGAGACCCAGTACTTC.

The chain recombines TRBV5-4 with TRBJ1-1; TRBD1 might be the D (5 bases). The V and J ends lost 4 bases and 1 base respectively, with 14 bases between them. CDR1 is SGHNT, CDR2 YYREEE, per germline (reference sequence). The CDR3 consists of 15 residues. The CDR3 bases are TGTGCCAGCAGCGTGCCTGGCAGGGAGAACACTGAAGCTTTCTTT. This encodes CASSVPGRENTEAFF.

CDR3 loop: CASGLAAPGGQMNTEAFF. For the CDR3, the DNA is TGTGCTAGTGGTTTGGCCGCCCCTGGGGGACAGATGAACACTGAAGCTTTCTTT. The chain links TRBV12-5 to TRBJ1-1; 7 bases are a match to TRBD1. Germline CDR1 and CDR2: LGHNT and FRNRAP. V shed 1 base, J shed 0 bases, and the junction held 11 bases outside the gene matches. The CDR3 sequence is 18 residues long.

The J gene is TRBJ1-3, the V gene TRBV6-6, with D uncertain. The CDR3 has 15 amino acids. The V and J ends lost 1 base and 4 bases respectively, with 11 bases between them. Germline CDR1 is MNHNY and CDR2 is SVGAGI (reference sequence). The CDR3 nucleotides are TGTGCCAGCAGTTACTTCGGAGAGGGAGGAAACACCATATATTTT. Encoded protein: CASSYFGEGGNTIYF.

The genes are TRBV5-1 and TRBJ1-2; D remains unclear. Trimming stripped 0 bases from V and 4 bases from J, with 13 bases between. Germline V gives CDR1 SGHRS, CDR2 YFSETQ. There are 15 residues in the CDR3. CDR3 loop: CASSLGLSSFYGYTF. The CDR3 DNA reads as TGCGCCAGCAGCTTGGGACTCTCAAGTTTCTATGGCTACACCTTC.